Listed here are 26 T cell receptor beta chains from one sample, sequenced in a study of T-cell memory formation after mild COVID-19. TCRdb reprocessed the 5' RACE reads via MiXCR and lists one record per CDR3 protein. The table records 190,000 or so distinct CDR3 sequences, around 30% of them present only once. The sequencing sample was made of PBMCs or a T cell subset sorted from them (not recorded which). These receptors originate from an adult woman who had mild COVID-19 (a few samples of this study predate the infection). Cell type and time point are not known.

This clonotype occurred many times. The chain links TRBV12-3 or TRBV12-4 to TRBJ2-7; the match to TRBD1 covers 10 bases. The CDR3 contains 17 residues. J gave up 4 bases and V 1 base, and 10 bases lay outside the gene matches. CDR3 residues: CASSLVLPGQGRYEQYF. In nucleotides, the CDR3 is TGTGCCAGCAGTTTAGTGCTCCCGGGACAGGGGAGGTACGAGCAGTACTTC.

This clonotype has at least ten counts. The chain carries TRBV20-1 and TRBJ1-5; 7 bases fit TRBD1. This CDR3 is 14 amino acids long. V dropped 5 bases and J dropped 6; count of bases not matched to a gene: 10. The germline V gene has CDR1 DFQATT and CDR2 SNEGSKA (reference sequence). CDR3 residues: CSAEGGAGRQPQHF. The CDR3 region has the DNA TGCAGTGCTGAAGGGGGCGCGGGGCGTCAGCCCCAGCATTTT.

CDR3 protein: CASSFSGDSGELFF. The DNA of the CDR3 is TGTGCCAGCAGCTTCAGCGGGGACTCCGGGGAGCTGTTTTTT. The chain combines TRBV9 with TRBJ2-2, with 7 bases that match TRBD2. The trim removed 4 bases at V and 6 bases at J, leaving 6 bases unmatched. Per germline, CDR1 SGDLS and CDR2 YYNGEE. The CDR3 consists of 14 residues.

This chain connects TRBV15 to TRBJ1-2; TRBD1 might be the D (6 bases). In germline, CDR1 is LNHNV, CDR2 YYDKDF (reference sequence). Trimming stripped 1 base from V and 2 bases from J, with 8 bases between. This CDR3 is built from 14 residues. The CDR3 sequence is CATSRGTGNYGYTF. The CDR3 DNA is TGTGCCACCAGCAGAGGTACAGGGAACTATGGCTACACCTTC. Drawing the rest from reference TRBV15 and TRBJ1-2, the complete variable domain is DAMVIQNPRYQVTQFGKPVTLSCSQTLNHNVMYWYQQKSSQAPKLLFHYYDKDFNNEADTPDNFQSRRPNTSFCFLDIRSPGLGDTAMYLCATSRGTGNYGYTFGSGTRLTVV.

This clonotype was counted between two and nine times. The genes are TRBV5-8 and TRBJ2-2, with a tentative D call TRBD2 (6 bases). V gave up 4 bases and J gave up 4 bases, with 14 bases separating them. Germline CDR1 is SGHTS and CDR2 is YDEGEE. The CDR3 has 15 amino acids. CDR3 nucleotide sequence: TGTGCCAGCAGCCCGGGGGACTTCTCCACCGGGGAGCTGTTTTTT. It encodes CASSPGDFSTGELFF.

The DNA for the CDR3 is TGTGCCAGCAGTCCACCTAGCGGGAAGAACACCGGGGAGCTGTTTTTT. Translation: CASSPPSGKNTGELFF. The chain has TRBV11-3 and TRBJ2-2; TRBD2 aligns across 9 bases. The trim removed 6 bases at V and 1 base at J, leaving 6 bases unmatched. Looked up from germline, CDR1 is SGHNT and CDR2 is YENEEA. The CDR3 covers 16 residues.

This clonotype occurred a few times. The chain combines TRBV20-1 with TRBJ2-1; D possibly corresponds to TRBD2 (5 bases). The length of the CDR3 is 14 residues. CDR1 and CDR2 from the germline V gene are DFQATT and SNEGSKA (reference sequence). V shed 3 bases and J shed 4 bases, with 13 bases lying between them. The CDR3 loop is CSARTFGLYNEQFF. The CDR3, as DNA: TGCAGTGCTAGGACCTTCGGACTTTACAATGAGCAGTTCTTC.

The rearrangement uses TRBV12-3 or TRBV12-4 and TRBJ2-3, with a tentative D call TRBD2 (6 bases). The CDR3 extends over 15 amino acids. Between the trimmed V and J ends, which lost 2 bases and 1 base, there was a span of 10 bases. The CDR3 loop is CASSLTPGGTDTQYF. DNA of the CDR3: TGTGCCAGCAGTTTAACCCCGGGGGGCACAGATACGCAGTATTTT.

The chain combines TRBV20-1 with TRBJ2-5; 11 bases match TRBD2. The length of the CDR3 is 15 residues. The V gene end was trimmed by 0 bases and the J gene end by 3 bases; junction bases not matched to a gene: 3. CDR1 and CDR2 from the germline V gene are DFQATT and SNEGSKA (reference sequence). The CDR3 here is CSARETGLAEETQYF. CDR3 DNA sequence: TGCAGTGCTAGAGAGACGGGACTAGCGGAAGAGACCCAGTACTTC.

This clonotype was seen only a few times. This sequence joins TRBV2 and TRBJ1-2; tentative D call: TRBD1 (6 bases). V lost 6 bases and J 3 bases, leaving 20 bases between the germline ends. Germline CDR1 reads SNHLY; CDR2 reads FYNNEI. The CDR3 consists of 16 residues. The CDR3 protein is CASSPGTLYLDYGYTF. CDR3 nucleotides: TGTGCCAGCAGCCCCGGGACACTCTATTTAGACTATGGCTACACCTTC.

This clonotype showed up just a few times. The J gene is TRBJ2-4, the V gene TRBV6-2 or TRBV6-3; perhaps TRBD2 as D (6 bases). The CDR3 totals 16 residues. Germline V CDR1 and CDR2: MNHEY, SVGEGT. Trimming stripped 6 bases from V and 0 bases from J, with 15 bases between. The CDR3 loop reads CASSPRSGVAKNIQYF. The CDR3 nucleotides read TGTGCCAGCAGCCCCCGGTCGGGGGTAGCCAAAAACATTCAGTACTTC.

The chain uses TRBV7-2 and TRBJ2-7; a possible D gene is TRBD1 (5 bases). Between the trimmed V and J ends, which lost 1 base and 1 base, there was a span of 8 bases. Germline loops: CDR1 SGHTA, CDR2 FQGNSA. The CDR3 spans 14 residues. DNA of the CDR3: TGTGCCAGCAGCTTAGTCCCAGGGTCCTACGAGCAGTACTTC. Translating gives CASSLVPGSYEQYF.

The chain recombines TRBV7-9 with TRBJ1-5, with TRBD1 as a possible D gene (5 bases). With 4 bases removed from V and 3 bases from J, the gap between germline ends came to 16 bases. The CDR3 contains 16 residues. Germline lookup yields CDR1 SEHNR and CDR2 FQNEAQ (reference sequence). This CDR3 is CASSSGLSAVNQPQHF. As DNA, the CDR3 is TGTGCCAGCAGCTCAGGGTTATCGGCAGTCAATCAGCCCCAGCATTTT.

This clonotype came up a few times. V usage is TRBV12-3 or TRBV12-4 and J usage is TRBJ2-1, with 9 nucleotides matching TRBD1. This CDR3 has 14 amino acids. J lost 8 bases, V lost 3 bases, and 5 bases had no gene match. The CDR3 sequence is CASSFGQGWHEQFF. The DNA of the CDR3 is TGTGCCAGCAGTTTTGGACAGGGGTGGCATGAGCAGTTCTTC.

V is TRBV7-2 and J is TRBJ1-3; no firm D call. The V end lost 4 bases, the J end lost 4 bases, and 17 bases lay between the germline ends. This CDR3 has 16 residues. The V gene's germline CDR1 is SGHTA and CDR2 FQGNSA. The CDR3 loop is CASSSSLSRHGNTIYF. CDR3 nucleotides: TGTGCCAGCAGCTCAAGTCTTTCGCGGCACGGAAACACCATATATTTT. Filled out from reference TRBV7-2 and TRBJ1-3, the complete variable domain reads GAGVSQSPSNKVTEKGKDVELRCDPISGHTALYWYRQSLGQGLEFLIYFQGNSAPDKSGLPSDRFSAERTGGSVSTLTIQRTQQEDSAVYLCASSSSLSRHGNTIYFGEGSWLTVV.

Comments on this clonotype: A junction boundary mismatches the germline segment, possibly from a read error. The V gene is TRBV7-7, the J gene TRBJ2-6; 7 nucleotides align to TRBD1. The CDR3 contains 15 residues. Germline CDR1 reads SSHAT; CDR2 reads FNYEAQ (reference sequence). Here the CDR3 reads CASSRDSSGANVLTF. The DNA of the CDR3 is TGTGCTAGCAGCCGGGACAGCTCTGGGGCCAACGTCCTGACTTTC.

The chain carries TRBV12-3 or TRBV12-4 and TRBJ2-2; D remains ambiguous. Between the trimmed V and J ends, which lost 6 bases and 6 bases, there was a span of 8 bases. This CDR3 spans 12 amino acids. The CDR3 loop is CASRGDAGELFF. Here the CDR3 DNA reads TGTGCCAGCAGGGGTGATGCCGGGGAGCTGTTTTTT.

This chain uses TRBV6-4 with TRBJ2-1; 12 bases align to TRBD2. The CDR3 contains 15 residues. Germline-derived CDR1 and CDR2 are MRHNA and SNTAGT. J gave up 4 bases and V 4 bases, and 2 bases lay outside the gene matches. The CDR3 sequence is CASSVLAGGYNEQFF. In nucleotides, the CDR3 is TGTGCCAGCAGTGTCCTAGCGGGGGGGTACAATGAGCAGTTCTTC.

In its sample, this clonotype was seen a few times. CDR3 bases: TGTGCCAGCAGCCCGGGAGTTTCTAACTATGGCTACACCTTC. Translated, it gives CASSPGVSNYGYTF. The V and J genes are TRBV7-2 and TRBJ1-2; D remains unclear. Germline CDR1 SGHTA, CDR2 FQGNSA. V shed 5 bases and J shed 0 bases, with 10 bases lying between them. CDR3 length equals 14 residues.

The chain has TRBV2 and TRBJ2-7, with TRBD1 matching 10 bases. Trimming took 5 bases from V and 6 from J; bases not matched to a gene: 7. This CDR3 comprises 14 residues. The germline gives CDR1 SNHLY, CDR2 FYNNEI. The CDR3 region is CASSKGTGVSEQYF. The CDR3 DNA is TGTGCCAGCAGTAAAGGGACAGGGGTAAGCGAGCAGTACTTC. Based on the CDR3 plus reference TRBV2 and TRBJ2-7, the full variable domain is EPEVTQTPSHQVTQMGQEVILRCVPISNHLYFYWYRQILGQKVEFLVSFYNNEISEKSEIFDDQFSVERPDGSNFTLKIRSTKLEDSAMYFCASSKGTGVSEQYFGPGTRLTVT.

The rearrangement links TRBV19 to TRBJ1-2; no clear D. Per germline, CDR1 LNHDA and CDR2 SQIVND (reference sequence). The CDR3 totals 13 residues. The V gene lost 8 bases and the J gene lost 4 bases, with 14 bases spanning the gap. In DNA, the CDR3 is TGTGCCAGTGGGAAGGACGGCCTCTATGGCTACACCTTC. This codes for CASGKDGLYGYTF.

This clonotype was seen only a few times. This sequence joins TRBV20-1 and TRBJ2-3; D is undetermined. The CDR3 is made up of 16 amino acids. Trimming took off 3 bases at V and 0 bases at J, with 16 bases between the two ends. CDR1 and CDR2 (germline): DFQATT, SNEGSKA (reference sequence). Written as DNA, the CDR3 is TGCAGTGCTAGTCCGCCCCGGGTCTCTAGCACAGATACGCAGTATTTT. Translating it yields CSASPPRVSSTDTQYF.

This clonotype appeared a few times. V is TRBV6-5 and J is TRBJ2-7; 8 nucleotides match TRBD2. This CDR3 is 13 amino acids long. V dropped 2 bases and J dropped 11; count of bases not matched to a gene: 8. Germline V lookup: CDR1 MNHEY, CDR2 SVGAGI. The CDR3 region is CASSYGAGGSEYF. The CDR3 region has the DNA TGTGCCAGCAGTTACGGGGCGGGAGGATCGGAGTACTTC.

The CDR3 protein is CASSLETGRLGGYTF. CDR3 DNA: TGTGCCAGCAGTTTAGAGACAGGGCGCCTGGGTGGCTACACCTTC. The chain uses TRBV12-3 or TRBV12-4 and TRBJ1-2; 7 bases are a match to TRBD1. Trimming removed 1 base from V and 7 bases from J; junction bases left unmatched: 9. The CDR3 runs to 15 residues.

This clonotype appeared a few times. The chain employs TRBV6-5 and TRBJ1-1; D not certain. V lost 6 bases, J lost 0 bases, and 14 bases lay in between. Per germline, CDR1 MNHEY and CDR2 SVGAGI. CDR3 length: 15 residues. The CDR3 sequence: CASSYGPPMNTEAFF. The CDR3 nucleotides read TGTGCCAGCAGCTACGGGCCCCCCATGAACACTGAAGCTTTCTTT.

This rearrangement joins TRBV11-3 to TRBJ2-1; perhaps TRBD2 as D (5 bases). Germline values: CDR1 SGHNT, CDR2 YENEEA. The CDR3 has 17 residues. V lost 1 base and J 4 bases, leaving 17 bases between the germline ends. The CDR3 DNA sequence: TGTGCCAGCAGCTTAGTCTTTCTAAGCGGTCCATACAATGAGCAGTTCTTC. This encodes CASSLVFLSGPYNEQFF.